The present T cell receptor beta chain was sequenced within a study of blood T cell repertoires in COVID-19. Study details: Acute and convalescent COVID-19 samples came from the United States, Italy and Spain. T cells, B-cell-depleted T cells, or PBMCs supplied cDNA or gDNA.

Here immunoSEQ multiplex PCR was the method, and the copy in TCRdb shows in-frame clones only, minus some. The profile shows 150,000 to 200,000 clones, around nine tenths of them singletons. The CDR3 runs 14 residues. V lost 5 bases, J lost 5 bases, and 13 bases lay in between. Germline assignment: CDR1 LNHNV and CDR2 YYDKDF (reference sequence). Sequenced sample: peripheral blood. The sequence derives from a human donor in a cohort sampled during active COVID-19. V and J are TRBV15 and TRBJ1-5; D remains ambiguous. CDR3: CATSGEQWDQPQHF. CDR3 in DNA: TGTGCCACCAGCGGCGAACAGTGGGATCAGCCCCAGCATTTT.